This entry concerns a single T cell receptor (beta chain). The data stem from a study of cytomegalovirus exposure and HLA in healthy donors. V was shortened by 1 base and J by 7 bases, with 16 bases between the two germline ends. The CDR3 is 15 amino acids. CDR1 and CDR2 from the germline V gene are LNHNV and YYDKDF (reference sequence). Use of 60 Vbeta and 13 Jbeta primers characterized the PCR. Libraries were prepared by immunoSEQ multiplex PCR; TCRdb keeps only in-frame clonotypes and omits some of them. This repertoire shows 140,000 or so clones, roughly 70% found once; its top ten account for 3.5% to 5%.

This chain links TRBV15 with TRBJ1-2, with unresolved D. Sample: PBMCs. The TCR comes from a man between 18 and 35 years old in good health and CMV-seropositive. CDR3 amino acids: CATSRGRRETRGYTF. The CDR3 DNA sequence: TGTGCCACCAGCAGAGGGAGACGGGAAACCCGTGGCTACACCTTC.